These 19 T cell receptor beta chains were all obtained from the same sample, sequenced in a study of blood T cells in healthy people across ages (dated by TCRdb to about 2015). The method behind the library was 5' RACE. Sequenced on an Illumina HiSeq 2500. A second PCR of 7 to 11 cycles was run with a J-beta primer mix and a sample-barcoded 5' primer. TCRdb passed the public sequencing reads through fastp at Q25 and MiXCR, retaining productive beta sequences. Under each unique CDR3 protein, matching rows form one entry showing the most common genes and DNA. A total of roughly 1,800,000 distinct CDR3 sequences appear in this sample, about 49% of them only once. The ten most abundant clones make up less than 2.5% of the sample. Sample: blood. These TCRs come from a woman aged 40 to 49 in good health.

Many counts were recorded for this clonotype. J is TRBJ2-1 and V is TRBV27, with D unresolved. CDR3 length: 14 amino acids. Germline-derived CDR1 and CDR2 are MNHEY and SMNVEV (reference sequence). Trimming took off 6 bases at V and 0 bases at J, with 9 bases between the two ends. In DNA form, the CDR3 reads TGTGCCAGCAGCCGGAGCAGCTCCTACAATGAGCAGTTCTTC. This encodes CASSRSSSYNEQFF.

The table lists this clonotype with a few counts. This chain joins TRBV12-3 or TRBV12-4 and TRBJ2-7, with D perhaps TRBD1 (5 bases). Trimming removed 6 bases at V and 6 bases at J, with 12 bases between. This CDR3 has 12 residues. The CDR3 DNA is TGTGCCAGCAGGAAAGGGGTTGGCGAGCAGTACTTC. Protein: CASRKGVGEQYF.

This rearrangement joins TRBV21-1 to TRBJ1-1. TRBV21-1 is given as a pseudogene. This CDR3 has 15 amino acids. CDR3 protein: CASFPKGRGTTEAFF. The CDR3 nucleotides read TGTGCCAGCTTCCCGAAGGGCCGGGGAACCACTGAAGCTTTCTTT.

The chain links TRBV10-1 to TRBJ2-7; the D gene is possibly TRBD2 (6 bases). TRBJ2-5 matches the DNA end more closely, so the J call is doubtful. Per the germline V gene, CDR1 is WNHNN and CDR2 is SYGVQD (reference sequence). The CDR3 is 14 residues long. For the CDR3, the DNA is TGCGCCAGCAGTGAGCGGGGGACCACAGGGACCCAGTACTTC. It yields the protein CASSERGTTGTQYF.

The V call is TRBV2, the J call TRBJ2-5; TRBD2 agrees at 16 bases. The CDR3 length is 18 residues. Germline V gives CDR1 SNHLY, CDR2 FYNNEI. Losses at the gene ends were 5 bases for V and 1 base for J; bases not matched to a gene: 7. The CDR3 protein is CASSYGTSGGEIQETQYF. The CDR3 nucleotides read TGTGCCAGCAGTTATGGGACTAGCGGGGGGGAAATCCAAGAGACCCAGTACTTC.

V is TRBV20-1 and J is TRBJ2-1, with 8 bases aligning to TRBD1. The CDR3 runs to 14 residues. Germline trimming cut 7 bases from V and 4 bases from J; bases unmatched to any gene: 9. Germline V gene sequence: CDR1 DFQATT, CDR2 SNEGSKA (reference sequence). The CDR3 here is CSERVRGQYNEQFF. CDR3 nucleotides: TGCAGTGAGAGAGTCAGGGGGCAATACAATGAGCAGTTCTTC.

The rearrangement links TRBV28 to TRBJ2-5, with D uncertain. The CDR3 is made up of 12 amino acids. The V end lost 6 bases, the J end lost 11 bases, and 16 bases lay between the germline ends. The germline CDR1 and CDR2 sequences are MDHEN and SYDVKM. The CDR3 sequence is CASSPQLFEQYF. The CDR3 coding sequence is TGTGCCAGCAGCCCCCAATTGTTTGAGCAGTACTTC.

V is TRBV14 and J is TRBJ1-2; D not resolved. Trimming stripped 4 bases from V and 8 bases from J, with 14 bases between. Germline V CDR1 and CDR2: SGHDN, FVKESK. The CDR3 totals 13 residues. CDR3 DNA sequence: TGTGCCAGCAGCCCCAGAGTCACGAGCGGCTACACCTTC. Its translation is CASSPRVTSGYTF.

The rearrangement links TRBV18 to TRBJ2-5; D remains ambiguous. V shed 2 bases and J shed 5 bases, with 12 bases lying between them. The CDR3 length is 14 residues. Looked up from germline, CDR1 is KGHSH and CDR2 is LQKENI. The CDR3 sequence: CASSPGINGETQYF. The CDR3 nucleotides are TGTGCCAGCTCACCAGGTATCAACGGGGAGACCCAGTACTTC.

This clonotype appeared a few times. The genes are TRBV20-1 and TRBJ2-1; 8 nucleotides line up with TRBD2. J was trimmed by 3 bases and V by 6 bases; bases with no gene match: 19. The CDR3 has 18 amino acids. Germline V lookup: CDR1 DFQATT, CDR2 SNEGSKA (reference sequence). DNA of the CDR3: TGCAGTGCGCAAGGGAGGGGAGCGGGGGCACTCTTCTACAATGAGCAGTTCTTC. Residues: CSAQGRGAGALFYNEQFF.

This clonotype has a handful of counts. V gene TRBV28 combines with J gene TRBJ2-5; no clear D. CDR1 MDHEN and CDR2 SYDVKM come from the germline V gene. There are 16 residues in the CDR3. Trimming took off 4 bases at V and 6 bases at J, with 21 bases between the two ends. The CDR3 reads CASSSAGPGMGKTQYF. CDR3 in DNA: TGTGCCAGCAGTTCCGCCGGCCCAGGAATGGGAAAGACCCAGTACTTC.

The CDR3 spells CSAKDRTLSGSQHF. In nucleotides, the CDR3 is TGCAGTGCTAAGGACAGGACCCTCTCGGGGTCCCAGCATTTT. This chain joins TRBV20-1 and TRBJ1-5; 7 nucleotides match TRBD1. The CDR3 spans 14 residues. With 4 bases clipped from V and 11 bases from J, the junction kept 14 bases outside the gene matches. Germline V gene data show CDR1 as DFQATT and CDR2 as SNEGSKA (reference sequence).

A note on this clonotype: Relative to the germline gene, one junction end is altered; a read error may explain this. The rearrangement joins TRBV5-1 to TRBJ2-3; D uncertain. Germline CDR1 reads SGHRS; CDR2 reads YFSETQ. The CDR3 sequence is 14 residues long. This CDR3 reads CVSSLGHSTDTQYF. DNA for the CDR3: TGCGTCAGCAGCTTGGGTCATAGCACAGATACGCAGTATTTT. The full variable domain, with the rest looked up from reference TRBV5-1 and TRBJ2-3, is KAGVTQTPRYLIKTRGQQVTLSCSPISGHRSVSWYQQTPGQGLQFLFEYFSETQRNKGNFPGRFSGRQFSNSRSEMNVSTLELGDSALYLCVSSLGHSTDTQYFGPGTRLTVL.

V is TRBV5-6 and J is TRBJ1-2, with a possible D match to TRBD1 (5 bases). The CDR3 runs 13 residues. Per the germline V gene, CDR1 is SGHDT and CDR2 is YYEEEE. The V end was cut by 4 bases, the J end by 5 bases, with 12 bases between. The CDR3 DNA is TGTGCCAGCAGCGGGGACGGAGGGTATGGCTACACCTTC. Amino acids: CASSGDGGYGYTF.

V and J are TRBV7-2 and TRBJ1-2; weak D call: TRBD1 (6 bases). The CDR3 is made up of 15 amino acids. The V gene lost 10 bases and the J gene lost 2 bases, with 20 bases spanning the gap. The germline CDR1 and CDR2 sequences are SGHTA and FQGNSA. The CDR3 loop is CANSSTGGGNYGYTF. DNA for the CDR3: TGTGCCAACAGTTCTACCGGGGGGGGCAACTATGGCTACACCTTC.

The chain is built from TRBV5-6 and TRBJ2-1; possible D gene TRBD1, 5 bases. V was trimmed by 3 bases and J by 12 bases, leaving 10 bases between them. The germline V gene has CDR1 SGHDT and CDR2 YYEEEE. The length of the CDR3 is 11 residues. CDR3 DNA sequence: TGTGCCAGCAGCTCGACAGTGCTGCAGTTCTTC. It encodes CASSSTVLQFF.

The chain combines TRBV7-9 with TRBJ1-1; 7 bases agree with TRBD1. The CDR3 has 14 amino acids. V lost 6 bases to trimming and J lost 5 bases; unmatched junction nucleotides: 9. Germline values: CDR1 SEHNR, CDR2 FQNEAQ (reference sequence). The CDR3 region is CASSPSTGETEAFF. The CDR3, as DNA: TGTGCCAGCAGTCCCTCCACAGGGGAAACTGAAGCTTTCTTT.

This clonotype was detected only a few times. V usage is TRBV20-1 and J usage is TRBJ2-1, with D tentatively TRBD1 (6 bases). Trimming pared 1 base from V and 8 bases from J, leaving 15 bases between. Germline assignment: CDR1 DFQATT and CDR2 SNEGSKA (reference sequence). The CDR3 contains 14 residues. This CDR3 reads CSARGWGLDDEQFF. CDR3 DNA sequence: TGCAGTGCTAGAGGATGGGGGCTGGACGATGAGCAGTTCTTC.

This clonotype has only a few counts. The rearrangement uses TRBV9 and TRBJ2-7; a possible D gene is TRBD1 (5 bases). CDR1 is SGDLS and CDR2 is YYNGEE in the germline V gene. The CDR3 is made up of 16 amino acids. V was cut by 3 bases and J by 0 bases, with 16 bases left in between. The CDR3 DNA reads TGTGCCAGCAGCGCGGCTGGGCAGGGCCTCTCCTACGAGCAGTACTTC. This gives the protein CASSAAGQGLSYEQYF.